These T cell receptor beta chains were read from a single sample in a study of T cells in localized non-small cell lung cancer. Only in-frame clones appear in the TCRdb table, and some are missing; sequencing was by immunoSEQ multiplex PCR. This sample has some 25,000 clones, with approximately 84% found just once. Source: peripheral blood, taken before any cancer treatment. The receptor set was obtained from a male donor at least 60 years old with stage II squamous cell lung carcinoma. Each CDR3 is given with its conserved first and last residue. Each record gives: J gene, V gene, clone size, CDR3 protein. Not all rows give a size; the values are once, few, many and, for expanded clones, a class.

>TRBJ1-5|TRBV5-1|-
CASSLGVSQPQHF
>TRBJ1-5|TRBV19|-
CASSQQGVSNQPQHF
>TRBJ1-1|TRBV4-3|-
CASSRPGAEAFF
>TRBJ2-1|TRBV6-6|-
CASGTNPRYNEQFF
>TRBJ1-1|TRBV4-1|-
CASSLLQGGNTEAFF
>TRBJ2-2|TRBV5-4|-
CASSLELSGSKTTGELFF
>TRBJ2-2|TRBV7-3|-
CASSLTLDLAGGHPRNTGELFF
>TRBJ2-7|TRBV18|-
CASSPRREAGEQYF
>TRBJ1-4|TRBV5-5|-
CASSLEGGGKLFF
>TRBJ2-1|TRBV5-1|-
CASSLQGLNLNNEQFF
>TRBJ1-2|TRBV5-1|-
CASSLGGSGGYTF
>TRBJ2-7|TRBV7-8|-
CASSRDRVGEQYF
>TRBJ2-1|TRBV5-1|-
CASSLMVSSGSYEQFF
>TRBJ1-2|TRBV6-6|few
CASSYSGQGISYTF
>TRBJ1-2|TRBV2|-
CASTRVGLDYGYTF
>TRBJ1-5|TRBV5-5|once
CASSLVGGNQPQHF
>TRBJ2-5|TRBV27|-
CATAETGTGGKTQYF
>TRBJ1-3|TRBV5-6|-
CASSFWTGGFGNTIYF
>TRBJ2-7|TRBV5-4|-
CASSSGTSGSTYEQYF
>TRBJ1-5|TRBV6-1|-
CASRGAQPQHF
>TRBJ2-2|TRBV7-3|-
CASMPTSGGANTGELFF
>TRBJ2-7|TRBV21-1|once
CASSKDSRSYEQYF
>TRBJ2-7|TRBV19|-
CASSPQGSYEQYF
>TRBJ1-1|TRBV28|once
CASSLRASEAFF
>TRBJ1-6|TRBV7-6|once
CASSQEQGNNSPLHF
>TRBJ1-2|TRBV4-3|-
CASSQEQRWNYGYTF